This entry lists 6 T cell receptor beta chains sequenced from one sample in a study of blood T cells in healthy people across ages. For the second PCR, which ran for roughly 6 to 12 cycles, a sample-barcoded 5' primer and a J-beta primer mix were used. TCRdb re-analysed the 5' RACE reads in MiXCR, keeping a single row per CDR3 protein. The profile shows 1.5 million to 2 million distinct CDR3 sequences, around 50% of them singletons. Sequencing input: blood. These receptors all stem from a woman aged 35 to 49 in good health.

The rearrangement uses TRBV7-2 and TRBJ1-2; 9 bases are a match to TRBD1. CDR1 is SGHTA and CDR2 is FQGNSA in the germline V gene. After removal of 7 bases from V and 2 bases from J, the junction contained 8 bases not matched to a gene. The CDR3 covers 15 residues. The CDR3 loop reads CASIYLQGANYGYTF. The CDR3 region has the DNA TGTGCCAGCATCTACCTACAGGGGGCAAACTATGGCTACACCTTC.

This sequence joins TRBV6-1 and TRBJ2-7; perhaps D is TRBD1 or TRBD2 (5 bases each). The CDR3 runs 15 residues. Germline-derived CDR1 and CDR2 are MNHNS and SASEGT. V was cut by 4 bases and J by 2 bases, with 15 bases left in between. The CDR3, as DNA: TGTGCCAGCAGTGTGTTTGGGGGAAAACCCTACGAGCAGTACTTC. Its translation is CASSVFGGKPYEQYF.

The gene calls are TRBV20-1 and TRBJ1-2; maybe TRBD1 (5 bases). The CDR3 runs 11 residues. Germline CDR1 is DFQATT and CDR2 is SNEGSKA (reference sequence). V lost 5 bases to trimming and J lost 8 bases, with 12 bases between them. CDR3 protein: CSAWSGRGYTF. The DNA of the CDR3 is TGCAGTGCTTGGTCAGGGCGAGGCTACACCTTC.

This clonotype came up a few times. The gene calls are TRBV7-9 and TRBJ2-7; D possibly corresponds to TRBD2 (6 bases). The CDR3 covers 16 residues. The V end lost 5 bases, the J end lost 4 bases, and 21 bases lay between the germline ends. CDR1 and CDR2 (germline): SEHNR, FQNEAQ (reference sequence). CDR3 loop: CASSPRRGGSQYEQYF. CDR3 DNA sequence: TGTGCCAGCAGCCCCCGGCGTGGGGGGTCGCAGTACGAGCAGTACTTC.

This rearrangement joins TRBV15 to TRBJ2-7; unclear D gene. The CDR3 length is 14 residues. CDR1 is LNHNV, CDR2 YYDKDF, per germline (reference sequence). The V end lost 3 bases, the J end lost 5 bases, and 14 bases lay between the germline ends. This CDR3 reads CATSRQIGQNEQYF. The CDR3 DNA follows: TGTGCCACCAGCAGGCAGATAGGGCAGAACGAGCAGTACTTC.

This clonotype was seen more than once but under ten times. This sequence joins TRBV13 and TRBJ2-7; TRBD2 agrees at 13 bases. CDR3 length: 17 residues. V was pared by 4 bases and J by 2 bases, with 8 bases of the junction left unmatched. Germline CDR1 is PRHDT and CDR2 is FYEKMQ (reference sequence). CDR3 nucleotides: TGTGCCAGCAGCTCTAACCAGGGACTAGCGGGGACCTACGAGCAGTACTTC. Translated: CASSSNQGLAGTYEQYF.